This TCR beta chain was recovered during a study of pediatric ulcerative colitis. Overall study: Ulcerative colitis patients had pancolitis or left-sided colitis, with confirming histology.

Samples were sequenced at Survey level, maximum 500,000 reads. The table came from immunoSEQ multiplex PCR; TCRdb's copy has only in-frame clones and leaves some out. This repertoire shows roughly 18,000 clones, 70% to 85% found once; its top ten account for roughly 6.6%. About this clone itself: Its specificity is unknown.

The rectum was sampled with one to two pinch biopsies at colonoscopy. General observations from the study: Acute severe colitis showed lower rectal diversity from clonal expansions. A couple of rectal clonotypes were found only in ulcerative colitis patients, all of them.

The receptor was isolated from a boy between 5 and 17 years old with moderate ulcerative colitis. The sample consisted of gut tissue.

CDR3 amino acids: CASRPGLAGVKDTQYF. The CDR3 coding sequence is TGTGCCAGCAGACCCGGACTAGCGGGGGTGAAAGATACGCAGTATTTT. The chain uses TRBV2 and TRBJ2-3; 13 nucleotides line up with TRBD2. Germline CDR1 SNHLY, CDR2 FYNNEI. Losses at the gene ends were 6 bases for V and 5 bases for J; bases not matched to a gene: 8. This CDR3 comprises 16 residues.